Below are 29 T cell receptor beta chains sequenced from a single sample in a study of T cell responses to AZD1222 COVID-19 vaccine. Profiling relied on immunoSEQ multiplex PCR, and the TCRdb table lists in-frame clones only, not all of them. The sample has about 130,000 clones; approximately 90% are singletons. The sequencing here drew on peripheral blood, taken on day 0 of AZD1222 vaccination. All receptors derive from an adult in good health.

This chain connects TRBV2 to TRBJ1-2; D remains ambiguous. Germline lookup yields CDR1 SNHLY and CDR2 FYNNEI. This CDR3 has 14 residues. Trimming cost V 4 bases and J 4 bases, with 13 bases left between them. The DNA of the CDR3 is TGTGCCAGCAGTGCAGACAAGGAGGGCTATGGCTACACCTTC. It codes for CASSADKEGYGYTF.

CDR3 nucleotide sequence: TGTGCCAGCAGCGTAGATAGACAGATGGGTGAAAAACTGTTTTTT. The encoded protein is CASSVDRQMGEKLFF. This sequence joins TRBV9 and TRBJ1-4, with a weak D call TRBD1 (5 bases). The CDR3 totals 15 residues. Germline V lookup: CDR1 SGDLS, CDR2 YYNGEE. V was pared by 0 bases and J by 7 bases, with 13 bases between. Using reference TRBV9 and TRBJ1-4 for the parts outside the CDR3, the full variable domain is DSGVTQTPKHLITATGQRVTLRCSPRSGDLSVYWYQQSLDQGLQFLIQYYNGEERAKGNILERFSAQQFPDLHSELNLSSLELGDSALYFCASSVDRQMGEKLFFGSGTQLSVL.

The chain has TRBV27 and TRBJ2-1, with 13 bases that match TRBD2. The V segment lost 5 bases and the J segment 15 bases; nucleotides outside the gene matches: 16. Germline loops: CDR1 MNHEY, CDR2 SMNVEV (reference sequence). The CDR3 spans 16 residues. The CDR3 DNA follows: TGTGCCAGCAGTCCCCGGGTCAGAATACTAGCGGGGGGGCGGTTCTTC. Translating gives CASSPRVRILAGGRFF.

The rearrangement uses TRBV28 and TRBJ1-5; D is undetermined. Trimming cost V 8 bases and J 9 bases, with 8 bases left between them. This CDR3 spans 10 amino acids. Germline CDR1 is MDHEN and CDR2 is SYDVKM. The CDR3: CASGHGPQHF. The CDR3, as DNA: TGTGCCAGCGGTCATGGGCCCCAGCATTTT.

The chain links TRBV30 to TRBJ2-7; D not certain. The CDR3 contains 11 residues. Germline CDR1 and CDR2: GTSNPN and SVGIG (reference sequence). Between the trimmed V and J ends, which lost 0 bases and 5 bases, there was a span of 5 bases. In DNA form, the CDR3 reads TGTGCCTGGAGTGTACTGCACGAGCAGTACTTC. It codes for CAWSVLHEQYF.

J is TRBJ2-7 and V is TRBV19; 11 positions match TRBD2. The germline V gene encodes CDR1 LNHDA and CDR2 SQIVND (reference sequence). Losses at the gene ends were 1 base for V and 1 base for J; bases not matched to a gene: 0. The CDR3 runs to 15 residues. The DNA of the CDR3 is TGTGCCAGTAGTATAGGGACTAGCGGGTCCTACGAGCAGTACTTC. This gives the protein CASSIGTSGSYEQYF. The whole variable domain, filled in from reference TRBV19 and TRBJ2-7, reads DGGITQSPKYLFRKEGQNVTLSCEQNLNHDAMYWYRQDPGQGLRLIYYSQIVNDFQKGDIAEGYSVSREKKESFPLTVTSAQKNPTAFYLCASSIGTSGSYEQYFGPGTRLTVT.

This rearrangement joins TRBV24-1 to TRBJ2-2, with D tentatively TRBD1 (6 bases). The CDR3 is made up of 13 amino acids. CDR1 and CDR2 (germline): KGHDR, SFDVKD. Trimming cost V 1 base and J 7 bases, with 6 bases left between them. The CDR3: CATSDLGGGELFF. CDR3 DNA: TGTGCCACCAGTGATTTAGGGGGCGGGGAGCTGTTTTTT.

This clone was detected a few times. J is TRBJ2-5 and V is TRBV9, with 7 bases fitting TRBD1. V lost 1 base, J lost 2 bases, and 5 bases stayed unmatched. The CDR3 extends over 15 amino acids. Germline CDR1 SGDLS, CDR2 YYNGEE. CDR3 bases: TGTGCCAGCAGCGTATTAGGGGGCAGTCAAGAGACCCAGTACTTC. It translates to CASSVLGGSQETQYF. The full variable domain, with the rest looked up from reference TRBV9 and TRBJ2-5, is DSGVTQTPKHLITATGQRVTLRCSPRSGDLSVYWYQQSLDQGLQFLIQYYNGEERAKGNILERFSAQQFPDLHSELNLSSLELGDSALYFCASSVLGGSQETQYFGPGTRLLVL.

The rearrangement links TRBV4-2 to TRBJ1-3, with D possibly matching TRBD1 (5 bases). Trimming shortened V by 0 bases and J by 2 bases, and 11 bases separated the two germline ends. From germline, CDR1 is LGHNA and CDR2 YNFKEQ. This CDR3 contains 16 residues. The CDR3 coding sequence is TGTGCCAGCAGCCAAGATCGGGGGAGAGCTGGAAACACCATATATTTT. As protein: CASSQDRGRAGNTIYF.

This chain joins TRBV20-1 and TRBJ2-7; 12 nucleotides line up with TRBD1. After removal of 3 bases from V and 5 bases from J, the junction contained 8 bases not matched to a gene. Germline CDR1 reads DFQATT; CDR2 reads SNEGSKA (reference sequence). The CDR3 contains 15 residues. CDR3 residues: CSASDPGQGANEQYF. CDR3 in DNA: TGCAGTGCTAGTGATCCGGGACAGGGGGCTAACGAGCAGTACTTC.

This clone was picked up one time. The chain has TRBV5-1 and TRBJ2-6; TRBD2 aligns across 7 bases. From germline, CDR1 is SGHRS and CDR2 YFSETQ. V shed 9 bases and J 0 bases; nucleotides not matched to a gene: 12. The CDR3 runs to 17 residues. CDR3 in DNA: TGCGCCACCTGGCCCGGGACTAAGAACTCTGGGGCCAACGTCCTGACTTTC. Protein sequence: CATWPGTKNSGANVLTF.

The rearrangement joins TRBV18 to TRBJ2-5, with D unclear. The germline V and J ends were trimmed by 0 bases and 2 bases, with 13 bases remaining between them. The CDR3 extends over 16 amino acids. Germline V gene sequence: CDR1 KGHSH, CDR2 LQKENI. The CDR3 coding sequence is TGTGCCAGCTCACCACCCCAGCCAACGAATCAAGAGACCCAGTACTTC. It translates to CASSPPQPTNQETQYF. Combining the CDR3 with reference TRBV18 and TRBJ2-5 gives the whole variable domain NAGVMQNPRHLVRRRGQEARLRCSPMKGHSHVYWYRQLPEEGLKFMVYLQKENIIDESGMPKERFSAEFPKEGPSILRIQQVVRGDSAAYFCASSPPQPTNQETQYFGPGTRLLVL.

V is TRBV28 and J is TRBJ1-2; D unclear. The V gene lost 1 base and the J gene lost 6 bases, with 18 bases spanning the gap. This CDR3 is 16 amino acids long. Germline V gene sequence: CDR1 MDHEN, CDR2 SYDVKM. As DNA, the CDR3 is TGTGCCAGCAGTTTATCGGAGAGGGTGGGGATTAATGGCTACACCTTC. This gives the protein CASSLSERVGINGYTF.

The chain recombines TRBV10-3 with TRBJ2-5; 11 bases match TRBD1. V was clipped by 10 bases and J by 4 bases; unmatched bases: 5. Germline V lookup: CDR1 ENHRY, CDR2 SYGVKD. The CDR3 is 13 amino acids. This CDR3 is CATADRGLETQYF. The CDR3 bases are TGTGCCACCGCGGACAGGGGGCTAGAGACCCAGTACTTC.

V is TRBV15 and J is TRBJ1-2; the match to TRBD1 covers 8 bases. The CDR3 consists of 14 residues. Germline V gene data show CDR1 as LNHNV and CDR2 as YYDKDF (reference sequence). The V gene end was trimmed by 3 bases and the J gene end by 2 bases; junction bases not matched to a gene: 2. CDR3 DNA: TGTGCCACCAGCAGGACAGGGGCGAACTATGGCTACACCTTC. Its protein is CATSRTGANYGYTF.

CDR3 sequence reads: CATSESGTATNEKLFF. The DNA for the CDR3 is TGTGCCACCAGTGAGTCCGGGACCGCAACTAATGAAAAACTGTTTTTT. This chain joins TRBV24-1 and TRBJ1-4; perhaps TRBD1 as D (5 bases). Germline V gene sequence: CDR1 KGHDR, CDR2 SFDVKD. The CDR3 totals 16 residues. V was clipped by 4 bases and J by 0 bases, with 11 bases between them.

This chain links TRBV18 with TRBJ2-7; the D gene is possibly TRBD1 (5 bases). In germline, CDR1 is KGHSH, CDR2 LQKENI. V was cut by 0 bases and J by 3 bases, with 12 bases left in between. This CDR3 is built from 15 residues. In DNA form, the CDR3 reads TGTGCCAGCTCACCACCATCCGTTACAGGCTACGAGCAGTACTTC. This encodes CASSPPSVTGYEQYF.

The CDR3 region is CASSLTGPSHEQYF. CDR3 bases: TGTGCCAGCAGCCTGACGGGACCTAGCCACGAGCAGTACTTC. V usage is TRBV5-4 and J usage is TRBJ2-7; D may be TRBD1 or TRBD2 (5 bases each). There are 14 residues in the CDR3. Germline CDR1 is SGHNT and CDR2 is YYREEE (reference sequence). Trimming removed 4 bases from V and 5 bases from J, with 16 bases in between. Full variable domain (outside the CDR3, taken from reference TRBV5-4 and TRBJ2-7): ETGVTQSPTHLIKTRGQQVTLRCSSQSGHNTVSWYQQALGQGPQFIFQYYREEENGRGNFPPRFSGLQFPNYSSELNVNALELDDSALYLCASSLTGPSHEQYFGPGTRLTVT.

Regarding this clone: Additional DNA sequences in this sample encode the identical CDR3. V is TRBV18 and J is TRBJ1-4; TRBD1 aligns across 8 bases. This CDR3 is 14 amino acids long. The trim removed 2 bases at V and 6 bases at J, leaving 2 bases unmatched. CDR1 is KGHSH and CDR2 is LQKENI in the germline V gene. The CDR3 DNA is TGTGCCAGCTCACCAGGGACAGGTCATGAAAAACTGTTTTTT. Translated, it gives CASSPGTGHEKLFF.

The genes are TRBV6-5 and TRBJ2-2; TRBD1 aligns across 9 bases. The CDR3 covers 14 residues. The ends lost 6 bases at V and 7 bases at J; junction bases unmatched: 6. Germline CDR1 is MNHEY and CDR2 is SVGAGI. CDR3 DNA: TGTGCCAGCAGCCCGGGACAGGGCAACGGGGAGCTGTTTTTT. Its protein is CASSPGQGNGELFF.

The J gene is TRBJ1-2, the V gene TRBV6-5, with a tentative D call TRBD1 (5 bases). The CDR3 has 11 residues. Between the trimmed V and J ends, which lost 5 bases and 6 bases, there was a span of 7 bases. Germline V gene sequence: CDR1 MNHEY, CDR2 SVGAGI. The CDR3 DNA reads TGTGCCAGCAGTCCAGGGAATGGCTACACCTTC. As protein: CASSPGNGYTF.

On this clone itself: Other nucleotide sequences in the sample specify the same CDR3. The chain is built from TRBV4-3 and TRBJ1-4; 7 bases match TRBD1. The CDR3 is 15 amino acids. Looked up from germline, CDR1 is LGHNA and CDR2 is YSLEER. Trimming removed 1 base from V and 8 bases from J; junction bases left unmatched: 7. This CDR3 is CASSQVGSGGEKLFF. CDR3 sequence (DNA): TGCGCCAGCAGCCAAGTGGGGTCAGGGGGGGAAAAACTGTTTTTT.

Written as DNA, the CDR3 is TGTGCCAGCAGCCCCCCCCGACAGACCCACTATGGCTACACCTTC. Encoded protein: CASSPPRQTHYGYTF. The gene calls are TRBV5-4 and TRBJ1-2, with D perhaps matching TRBD1 (5 bases). Germline loops: CDR1 SGHNT, CDR2 YYREEE (reference sequence). This CDR3 contains 15 residues. Trimming pared 4 bases from V and 3 bases from J, leaving 16 bases between.

The rearrangement uses TRBV21-1 and TRBJ2-7. TRBV21-1 is annotated as a pseudogene. This CDR3 has 14 residues. CDR3 in amino acids: CASSTRDGLYEQYF. The CDR3 region has the DNA TGTGCCAGCAGCACACGGGACGGGCTCTACGAGCAGTACTTC.

This chain links TRBV18 with TRBJ2-7; TRBD1 agrees at 7 bases. Trimming removed 3 bases from V and 3 bases from J; junction bases left unmatched: 11. The CDR3 is made up of 16 amino acids. The V gene's germline CDR1 is KGHSH and CDR2 LQKENI. CDR3 nucleotide sequence: TGTGCCAGCTCACCTAATAGGGTTTCAGGGGGCTACGAGCAGTACTTC. Encoded protein: CASSPNRVSGGYEQYF.

This chain's CDR3 is CASSEGTGGTYEQYF. CDR3 bases: TGTGCCAGCAGTGAAGGGACAGGGGGAACCTACGAGCAGTACTTC. This chain links TRBV2 with TRBJ2-7; 10 nucleotides match TRBD1. Germline CDR1 reads SNHLY; CDR2 reads FYNNEI. V shed 1 base and J 2 bases; nucleotides not matched to a gene: 2. The CDR3 runs to 15 residues.

This chain links TRBV7-6 with TRBJ1-4; the match to TRBD1 covers 9 bases. Trimming removed 0 bases from V and 14 bases from J; junction bases left unmatched: 10. Per germline, CDR1 SGHVS and CDR2 FNYEAQ. The CDR3 consists of 15 residues. The CDR3 here is CASSLAPGQGRPLFF. In nucleotides, the CDR3 is TGTGCCAGCAGCTTAGCCCCGGGACAGGGACGGCCCCTGTTTTTT.

The V and J genes are TRBV3-1 (or the pseudogene TRBV3-2) and TRBJ2-7; 7 bases agree with TRBD1. The trim removed 0 bases at V and 7 bases at J, leaving 12 bases unmatched. Germline V gene data show CDR1 as LGHDT and CDR2 as YNNKEL (reference sequence). The CDR3 length is 16 residues. The CDR3 DNA sequence: TGTGCCAGCAGCCAAGATTCCGACAGGGAGCTTGCGGAGCAGTACTTC. Its translation is CASSQDSDRELAEQYF.

The J gene is TRBJ2-7, the V gene TRBV28; tentatively, D is TRBD2 (6 bases). V shed 2 bases and J shed 4 bases, with 18 bases lying between them. The germline V gene encodes CDR1 MDHEN and CDR2 SYDVKM. The CDR3 runs to 16 residues. The CDR3 DNA is TGTGCCAGCAGTTTAAATCTAGGCGGGGTGGGTTACGAGCAGTACTTC. This translates into CASSLNLGGVGYEQYF.